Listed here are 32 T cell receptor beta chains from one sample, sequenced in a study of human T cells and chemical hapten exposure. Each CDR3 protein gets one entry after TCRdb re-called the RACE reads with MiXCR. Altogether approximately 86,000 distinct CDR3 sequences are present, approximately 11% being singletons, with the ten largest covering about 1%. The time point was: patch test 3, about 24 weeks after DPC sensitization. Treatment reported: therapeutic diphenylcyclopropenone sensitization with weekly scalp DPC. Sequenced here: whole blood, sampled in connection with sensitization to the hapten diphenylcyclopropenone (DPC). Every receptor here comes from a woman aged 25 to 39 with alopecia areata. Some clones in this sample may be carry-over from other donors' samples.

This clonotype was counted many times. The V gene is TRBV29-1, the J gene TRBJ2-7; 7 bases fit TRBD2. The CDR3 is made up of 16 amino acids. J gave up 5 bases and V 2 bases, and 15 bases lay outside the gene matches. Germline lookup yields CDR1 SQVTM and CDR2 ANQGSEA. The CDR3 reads CSVERSFAGAADEQYF. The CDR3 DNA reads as TGCAGCGTTGAAAGGAGTTTTGCGGGAGCCGCTGACGAGCAGTACTTC.

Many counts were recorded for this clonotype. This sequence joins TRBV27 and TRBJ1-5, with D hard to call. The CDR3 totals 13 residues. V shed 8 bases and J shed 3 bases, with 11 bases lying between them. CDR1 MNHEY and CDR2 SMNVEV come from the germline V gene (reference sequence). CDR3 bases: TGTGCCAGCGCTGACGGTCTCAATCAGCCCCAGCATTTT. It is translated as CASADGLNQPQHF.

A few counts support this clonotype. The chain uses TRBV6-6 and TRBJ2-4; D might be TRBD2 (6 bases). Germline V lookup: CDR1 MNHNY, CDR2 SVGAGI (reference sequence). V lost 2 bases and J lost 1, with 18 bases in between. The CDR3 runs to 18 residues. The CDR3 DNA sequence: TGTGCCAGCAGTTACAGGTCCCTGGGGGGTGCGGCCAAAAACATTCAGTACTTC. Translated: CASSYRSLGGAAKNIQYF.

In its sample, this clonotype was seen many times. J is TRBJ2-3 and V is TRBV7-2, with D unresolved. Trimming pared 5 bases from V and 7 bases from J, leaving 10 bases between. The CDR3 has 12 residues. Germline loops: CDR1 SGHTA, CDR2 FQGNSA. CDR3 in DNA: TGTGCCAGCAGCCCTAACCGGTATACGCAGTATTTT. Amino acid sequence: CASSPNRYTQYF.

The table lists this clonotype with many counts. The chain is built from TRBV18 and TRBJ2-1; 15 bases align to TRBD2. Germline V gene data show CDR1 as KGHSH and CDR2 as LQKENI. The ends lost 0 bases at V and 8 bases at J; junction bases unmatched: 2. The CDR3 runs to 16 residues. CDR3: CASSPPGLAGGHEQFF. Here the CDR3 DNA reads TGTGCCAGCTCACCACCGGGACTAGCGGGAGGCCATGAGCAGTTCTTC. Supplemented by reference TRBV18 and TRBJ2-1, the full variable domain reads NAGVMQNPRHLVRRRGQEARLRCSPMKGHSHVYWYRQLPEEGLKFMVYLQKENIIDESGMPKERFSAEFPKEGPSILRIQQVVRGDSAAYFCASSPPGLAGGHEQFFGPGTRLTVL.

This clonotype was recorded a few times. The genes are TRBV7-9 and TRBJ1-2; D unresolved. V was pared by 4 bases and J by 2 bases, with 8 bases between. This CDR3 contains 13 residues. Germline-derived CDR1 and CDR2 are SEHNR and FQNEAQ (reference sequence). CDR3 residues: CASSSVENYGYTF. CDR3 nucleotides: TGTGCCAGCAGCTCCGTGGAGAACTATGGCTACACCTTC.

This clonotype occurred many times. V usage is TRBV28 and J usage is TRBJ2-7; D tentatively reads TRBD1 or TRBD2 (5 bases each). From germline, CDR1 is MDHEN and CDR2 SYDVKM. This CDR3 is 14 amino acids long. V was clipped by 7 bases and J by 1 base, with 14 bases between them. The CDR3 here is CASMRAGSSYEQYV. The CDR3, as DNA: TGTGCCAGCATGAGGGCAGGGAGTTCCTACGAGCAGTACGTC.

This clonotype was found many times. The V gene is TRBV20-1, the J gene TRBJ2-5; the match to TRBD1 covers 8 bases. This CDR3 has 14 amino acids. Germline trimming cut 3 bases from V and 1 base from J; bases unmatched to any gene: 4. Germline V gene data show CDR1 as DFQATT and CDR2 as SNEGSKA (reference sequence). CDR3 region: CSASQQGGQETQYF. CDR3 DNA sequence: TGCAGTGCTAGTCAACAGGGGGGCCAAGAGACCCAGTACTTC.

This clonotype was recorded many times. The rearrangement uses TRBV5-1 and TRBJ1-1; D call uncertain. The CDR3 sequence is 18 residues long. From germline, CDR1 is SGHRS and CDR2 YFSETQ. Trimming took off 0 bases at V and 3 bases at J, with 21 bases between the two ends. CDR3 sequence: CASSLAKGPGMWHTEAFF. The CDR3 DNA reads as TGCGCCAGCAGCTTGGCCAAGGGCCCGGGAATGTGGCACACTGAAGCTTTCTTT.

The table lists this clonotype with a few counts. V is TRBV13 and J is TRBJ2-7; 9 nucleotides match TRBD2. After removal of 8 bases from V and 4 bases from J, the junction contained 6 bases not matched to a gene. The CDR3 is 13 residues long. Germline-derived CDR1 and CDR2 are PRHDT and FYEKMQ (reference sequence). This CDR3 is CASSGLANYEQYF. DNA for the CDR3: TGTGCCAGCTCGGGACTAGCAAATTACGAGCAGTACTTC.

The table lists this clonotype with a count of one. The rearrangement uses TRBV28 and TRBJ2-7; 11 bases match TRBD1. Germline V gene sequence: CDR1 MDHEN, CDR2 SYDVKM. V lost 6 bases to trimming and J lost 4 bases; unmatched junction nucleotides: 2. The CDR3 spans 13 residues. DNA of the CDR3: TGTGCCAGCAGGGGACAGGGGGAGTACGAGCAGTACTTC. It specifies CASRGQGEYEQYF.

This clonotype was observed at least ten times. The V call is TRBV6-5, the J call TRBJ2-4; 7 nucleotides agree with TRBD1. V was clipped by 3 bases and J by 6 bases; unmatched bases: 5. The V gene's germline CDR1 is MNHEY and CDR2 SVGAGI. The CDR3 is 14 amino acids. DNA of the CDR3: TGTGCCAGCAGTTATGACAGGGCCTTAAACATTCAGTACTTC. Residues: CASSYDRALNIQYF.

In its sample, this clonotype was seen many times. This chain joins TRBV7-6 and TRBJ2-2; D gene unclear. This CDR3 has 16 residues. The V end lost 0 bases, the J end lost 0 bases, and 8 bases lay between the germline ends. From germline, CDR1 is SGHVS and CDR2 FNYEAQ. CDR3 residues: CASSLAAATNTGELFF. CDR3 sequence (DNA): TGTGCCAGCAGCTTAGCAGCAGCAACGAACACCGGGGAGCTGTTTTTT.

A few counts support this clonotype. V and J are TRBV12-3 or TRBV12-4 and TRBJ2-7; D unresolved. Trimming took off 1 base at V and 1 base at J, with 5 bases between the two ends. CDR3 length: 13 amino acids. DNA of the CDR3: TGTGCCAGCAGTTTAGGGGGATCCTACGAGCAGTACGTC. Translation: CASSLGGSYEQYV.

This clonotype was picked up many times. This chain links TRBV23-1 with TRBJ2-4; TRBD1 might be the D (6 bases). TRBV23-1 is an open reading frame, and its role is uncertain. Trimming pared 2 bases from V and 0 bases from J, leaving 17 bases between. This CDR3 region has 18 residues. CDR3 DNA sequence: TGCGCCAGCAGTCAAGCCGATCACAGGGAACTAGCCAAAAACATTCAGTACTTC. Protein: CASSQADHRELAKNIQYF.

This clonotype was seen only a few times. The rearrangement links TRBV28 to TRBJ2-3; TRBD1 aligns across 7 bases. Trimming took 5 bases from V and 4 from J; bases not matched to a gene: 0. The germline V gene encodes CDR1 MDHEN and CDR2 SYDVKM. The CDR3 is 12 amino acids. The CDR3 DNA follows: TGTGCCAGCAGTACAGGGGCAGATACGCAGTATTTT. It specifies CASSTGADTQYF.

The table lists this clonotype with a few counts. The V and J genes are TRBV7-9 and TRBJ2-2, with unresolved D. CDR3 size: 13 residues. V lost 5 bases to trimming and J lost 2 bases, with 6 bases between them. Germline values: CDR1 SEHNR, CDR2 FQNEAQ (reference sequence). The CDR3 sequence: CASSPLNTGELFF. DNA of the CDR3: TGTGCCAGCAGCCCCCTAAACACCGGGGAGCTGTTTTTT. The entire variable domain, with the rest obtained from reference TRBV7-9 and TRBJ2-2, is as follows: DTGVSQNPRHKITKRGQNVTFRCDPISEHNRLYWYRQTLGQGPEFLTYFQNEAQLEKSRLLSDRFSAERPKGSFSTLEIQRTEQGDSAMYLCASSPLNTGELFFGEGSRLTVL.

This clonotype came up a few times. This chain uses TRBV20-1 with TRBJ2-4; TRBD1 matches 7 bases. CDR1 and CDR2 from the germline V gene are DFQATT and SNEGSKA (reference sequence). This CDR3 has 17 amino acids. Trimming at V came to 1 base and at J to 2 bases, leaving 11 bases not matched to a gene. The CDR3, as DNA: TGCAGTGCTAGAGCCCGGGACAGCGGACGAACCAAAAACATTCAGTACTTC. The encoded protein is CSARARDSGRTKNIQYF.

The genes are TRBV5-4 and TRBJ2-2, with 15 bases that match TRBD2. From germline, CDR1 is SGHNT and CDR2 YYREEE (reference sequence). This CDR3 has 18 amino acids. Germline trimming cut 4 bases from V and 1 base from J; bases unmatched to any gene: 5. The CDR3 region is CASSPGTSGGLNTGELFF. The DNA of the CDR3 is TGTGCCAGCAGCCCTGGGACTAGCGGGGGGCTGAACACCGGGGAGCTGTTTTTT.

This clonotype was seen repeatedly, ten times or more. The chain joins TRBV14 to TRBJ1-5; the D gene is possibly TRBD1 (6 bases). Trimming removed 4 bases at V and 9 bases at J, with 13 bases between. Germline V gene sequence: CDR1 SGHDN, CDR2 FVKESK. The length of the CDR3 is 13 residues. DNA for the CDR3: TGTGCCAGCAGCCCTTTCACAGGGTCGCCCCAGCATTTT. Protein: CASSPFTGSPQHF.

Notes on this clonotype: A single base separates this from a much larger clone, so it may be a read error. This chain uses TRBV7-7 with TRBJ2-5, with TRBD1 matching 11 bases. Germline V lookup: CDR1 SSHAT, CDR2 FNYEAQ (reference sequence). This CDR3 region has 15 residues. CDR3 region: CASSFGTGGSETQYF. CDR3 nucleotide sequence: TGTGCTAGCAGCTTTGGGACAGGGGGTTCAGAGACCCAGTACTTC.

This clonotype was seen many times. CDR3 in amino acids: CSAADRETEAFF. CDR3 sequence (DNA): TGCAGTGCCGCCGACAGGGAAACTGAAGCTTTCTTT. The chain carries TRBV20-1 and TRBJ1-1; 7 bases map to TRBD1. The CDR3 covers 12 residues. The V and J ends lost 6 bases and 5 bases, in that order; junction bases with no gene match: 6. Germline V CDR1 and CDR2: DFQATT, SNEGSKA (reference sequence).

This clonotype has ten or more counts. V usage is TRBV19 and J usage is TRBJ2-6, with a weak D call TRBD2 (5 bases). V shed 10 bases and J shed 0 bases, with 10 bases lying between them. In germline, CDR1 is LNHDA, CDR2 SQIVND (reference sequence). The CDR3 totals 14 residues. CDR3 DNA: TGTGCCACCACAGAGGGCTCTGGGGCCAACGTCCTGACTTTC. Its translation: CATTEGSGANVLTF.

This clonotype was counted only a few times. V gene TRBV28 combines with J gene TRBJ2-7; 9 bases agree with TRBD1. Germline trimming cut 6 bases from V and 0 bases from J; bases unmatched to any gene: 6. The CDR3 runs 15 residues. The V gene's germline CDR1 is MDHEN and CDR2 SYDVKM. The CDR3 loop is CASSQPGQGSYEQYV. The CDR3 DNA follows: TGTGCCAGCAGCCAGCCGGGACAGGGCTCCTACGAGCAGTACGTC.

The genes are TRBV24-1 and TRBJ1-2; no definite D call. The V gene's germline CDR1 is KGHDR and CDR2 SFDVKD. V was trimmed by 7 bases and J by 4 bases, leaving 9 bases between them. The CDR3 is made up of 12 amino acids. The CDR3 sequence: CATSSTVYGYTF. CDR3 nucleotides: TGTGCCACCAGCTCGACGGTCTATGGCTACACCTTC.

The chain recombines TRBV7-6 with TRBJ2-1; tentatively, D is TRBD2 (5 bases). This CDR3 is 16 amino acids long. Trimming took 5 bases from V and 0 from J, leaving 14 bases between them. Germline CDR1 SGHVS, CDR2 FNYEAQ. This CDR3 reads CASSPWSGPSYNEQFF. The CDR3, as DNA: TGTGCCAGCAGCCCCTGGAGCGGCCCCTCCTACAATGAGCAGTTCTTC.

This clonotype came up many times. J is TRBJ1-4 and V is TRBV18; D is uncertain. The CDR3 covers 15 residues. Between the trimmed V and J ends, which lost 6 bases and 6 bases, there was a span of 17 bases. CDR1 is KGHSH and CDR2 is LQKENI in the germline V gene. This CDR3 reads CASSRSSGSDEKLFF. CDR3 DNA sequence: TGTGCCAGCTCCCGCTCATCGGGGTCAGATGAAAAACTGTTTTTT. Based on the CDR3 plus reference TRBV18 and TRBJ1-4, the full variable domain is NAGVMQNPRHLVRRRGQEARLRCSPMKGHSHVYWYRQLPEEGLKFMVYLQKENIIDESGMPKERFSAEFPKEGPSILRIQQVVRGDSAAYFCASSRSSGSDEKLFFGSGTQLSVL.

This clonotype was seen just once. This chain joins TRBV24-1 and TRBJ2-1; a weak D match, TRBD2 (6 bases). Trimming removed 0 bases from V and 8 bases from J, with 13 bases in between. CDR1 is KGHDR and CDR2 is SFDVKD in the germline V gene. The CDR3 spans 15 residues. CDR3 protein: CATSDLGTSTDEQFF. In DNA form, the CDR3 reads TGTGCCACCAGTGATTTGGGCACTAGCACTGATGAGCAGTTCTTC.

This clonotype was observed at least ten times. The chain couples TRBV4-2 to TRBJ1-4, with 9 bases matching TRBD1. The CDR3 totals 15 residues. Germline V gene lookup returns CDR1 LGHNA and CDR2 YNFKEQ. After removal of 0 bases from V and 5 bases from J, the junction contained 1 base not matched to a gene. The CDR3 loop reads CASSQETGGNEKLFF. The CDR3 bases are TGTGCCAGCAGCCAAGAGACAGGGGGAAATGAAAAACTGTTTTTT.

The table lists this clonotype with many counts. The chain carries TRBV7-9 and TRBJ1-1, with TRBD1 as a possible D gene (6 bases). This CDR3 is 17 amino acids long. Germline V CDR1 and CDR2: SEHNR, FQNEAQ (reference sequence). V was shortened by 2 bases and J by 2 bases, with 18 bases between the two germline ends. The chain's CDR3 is CASSLPLRRGANTEAFF. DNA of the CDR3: TGTGCCAGCAGCTTACCCCTTCGACGGGGGGCCAACACTGAAGCTTTCTTT.

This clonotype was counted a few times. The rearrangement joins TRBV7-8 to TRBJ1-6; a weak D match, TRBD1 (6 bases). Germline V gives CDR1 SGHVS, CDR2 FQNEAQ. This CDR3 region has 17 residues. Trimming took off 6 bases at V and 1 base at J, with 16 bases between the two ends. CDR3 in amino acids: CASRLLGRGSYNSPLHF. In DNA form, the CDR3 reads TGTGCCAGCAGGCTCTTGGGCAGGGGTTCCTATAATTCACCCCTCCACTTT.

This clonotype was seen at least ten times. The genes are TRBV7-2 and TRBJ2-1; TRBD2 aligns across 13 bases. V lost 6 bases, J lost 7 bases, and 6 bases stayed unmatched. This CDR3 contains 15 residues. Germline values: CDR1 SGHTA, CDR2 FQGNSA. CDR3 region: CASRLGLAGYNEQFF. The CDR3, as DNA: TGTGCCAGCAGACTGGGACTAGCGGGATATAATGAGCAGTTCTTC. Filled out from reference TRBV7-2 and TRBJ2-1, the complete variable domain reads GAGVSQSPSNKVTEKGKDVELRCDPISGHTALYWYRQSLGQGLEFLIYFQGNSAPDKSGLPSDRFSAERTGGSVSTLTIQRTQQEDSAVYLCASRLGLAGYNEQFFGPGTRLTVL.